A single sample is the source of the 31 T cell receptor beta chains below, sequenced in a study of cytomegalovirus exposure and HLA in healthy donors. Data came from immunoSEQ multiplex PCR; TCRdb stores just in-frame clones and leaves some out. The data hold more than 110,000 clones, with 84% observed a single time. Specimen: PBMCs. All receptors come from a woman in her 30s in good health and CMV-seronegative.

The rearrangement joins TRBV28 to TRBJ2-2; 8 bases line up with TRBD2. The V gene's germline CDR1 is MDHEN and CDR2 SYDVKM. V was pared by 2 bases and J by 6 bases, with 5 bases of the junction left unmatched. The length of the CDR3 is 15 residues. This chain's CDR3 is CASSLASGWAGELFF. CDR3 nucleotides: TGTGCCAGCAGTTTAGCTAGCGGGTGGGCCGGGGAGCTGTTTTTT.

The chain carries TRBV5-1 and TRBJ2-6, with a possible D match to TRBD2 (5 bases). Trimming took 5 bases from V and 0 from J, leaving 15 bases between them. The V gene's germline CDR1 is SGHRS and CDR2 YFSETQ. The CDR3 length is 17 residues. The CDR3: CASSSSGRSSGANVLTF. The CDR3 coding sequence is TGCGCCAGCAGTTCGAGTGGGAGAAGCTCTGGGGCCAACGTCCTGACTTTC.

In its sample, this clone was seen a few times. The chain employs TRBV5-6 and TRBJ1-2; TRBD1 matches 12 bases. CDR1 SGHDT and CDR2 YYEEEE come from the germline V gene. This CDR3 comprises 16 residues. J lost 4 bases, V lost 1 base, and 5 bases had no gene match. For the CDR3, the DNA is TGTGCCAGCAGCTTGTTGGGACAGGGGGCGGGCTATGGCTACACCTTC. Translated: CASSLLGQGAGYGYTF.

J is TRBJ1-2 and V is TRBV5-4; D not certain. CDR1 SGHNT and CDR2 YYREEE come from the germline V gene (reference sequence). CDR3 length equals 15 residues. V was trimmed by 6 bases and J by 4 bases, leaving 19 bases between them. For the CDR3, the DNA is TGTGCCAGCAAAGTTAGGTACGGCTCGGGCTATGGCTACACCTTC. This translates into CASKVRYGSGYGYTF.

The V call is TRBV19, the J call TRBJ2-7; 8 bases line up with TRBD2. The J segment lost 3 bases and the V segment lost 0 bases, leaving 4 bases of the junction unmatched. The germline V gene encodes CDR1 LNHDA and CDR2 SQIVND (reference sequence). CDR3 length equals 15 residues. In DNA form, the CDR3 reads TGTGCCAGTAGTATAGACGGGGGGGCGGTCTACGAGCAGTACTTC. Protein product: CASSIDGGAVYEQYF.

V usage is TRBV6-5 and J usage is TRBJ1-6; 8 nucleotides line up with TRBD1. J was trimmed by 9 bases and V by 5 bases; bases with no gene match: 3. The CDR3 spans 13 residues. CDR1 is MNHEY and CDR2 is SVGAGI in the germline V gene. Here the CDR3 DNA reads TGTGCCAGCAGTATCGACAGGGGTTCACCCCTCCACTTT. This sequence encodes CASSIDRGSPLHF.

This chain links TRBV7-9 with TRBJ2-7, with 10 bases fitting TRBD1. Germline V CDR1 and CDR2: SEHNR, FQNEAQ (reference sequence). This CDR3 region has 14 residues. The V gene end was trimmed by 5 bases and the J gene end by 4 bases; junction bases not matched to a gene: 5. The CDR3: CASSATGGTYEQYF. The CDR3, as DNA: TGTGCCAGCAGCGCGACAGGGGGCACATACGAGCAGTACTTC.

In regard to this clone: The identical CDR3 is also encoded by other nucleotide sequences in the sample. The chain couples TRBV6-6 to TRBJ2-7; 12 bases are a match to TRBD2. V lost 7 bases, J lost 4 bases, and 8 bases stayed unmatched. This CDR3 has 15 amino acids. Germline V gene lookup returns CDR1 MNHNY and CDR2 SVGAGI (reference sequence). DNA of the CDR3: TGTGCCAGCAAGGAAGGACTAGCGGGAAATTACGAGCAGTACTTC. Amino acids: CASKEGLAGNYEQYF.

This chain uses TRBV4-1 with TRBJ2-5, with 13 bases aligning to TRBD2. The CDR3 has 16 residues. Looked up from germline, CDR1 is MGHRA and CDR2 is YSYEKL. Trimming took 4 bases from V and 4 from J; bases not matched to a gene: 6. The CDR3 reads CASSPLTSGGSETQYF. In DNA, the CDR3 is TGCGCCAGCAGCCCCCTGACTAGCGGGGGGTCAGAGACCCAGTACTTC.

The V gene is TRBV2, the J gene TRBJ2-7; perhaps TRBD1 as D (5 bases). CDR1 SNHLY and CDR2 FYNNEI come from the germline V gene. With 5 bases removed from V and 4 bases from J, the gap between germline ends came to 15 bases. CDR3 length: 14 residues. CDR3: CASSYRPAMYEQYF. DNA of the CDR3: TGTGCCAGCAGTTACAGGCCCGCTATGTACGAGCAGTACTTC.

This clone was seen once. This chain joins TRBV29-1 and TRBJ1-2, with no clear D. The CDR3 is 11 amino acids. In germline, CDR1 is SQVTM, CDR2 ANQGSEA. With 4 bases removed from V and 7 bases from J, the gap between germline ends came to 10 bases. The CDR3 DNA follows: TGCAGCGTTGTATTGCGCTCTGGCTACACCTTC. Its translation is CSVVLRSGYTF.

The chain recombines TRBV7-3 with TRBJ2-2; D not resolved. Germline CDR1 SGHTA, CDR2 FQGTGA. This CDR3 has 13 residues. Between the trimmed V and J ends, which lost 5 bases and 4 bases, there was a span of 8 bases. The CDR3 sequence: CASSPRVTGELFF. For the CDR3, the DNA is TGTGCCAGCAGCCCCCGGGTCACCGGGGAGCTGTTTTTT.

The V call is TRBV5-1, the J call TRBJ1-2, with a possible D match to TRBD1 (5 bases). This CDR3 is built from 15 residues. The germline V and J ends were trimmed by 4 bases and 4 bases, with 17 bases remaining between them. In germline, CDR1 is SGHRS, CDR2 YFSETQ. CDR3 in amino acids: CASSPAPGQSYGYTF. The CDR3 nucleotides read TGCGCCAGCAGCCCCGCGCCCGGACAAAGCTATGGCTACACCTTC.

The chain links TRBV10-3 to TRBJ2-7, with 7 positions matching TRBD1. Per germline, CDR1 ENHRY and CDR2 SYGVKD. The CDR3 has 15 amino acids. V gave up 3 bases and J gave up 3 bases; unmatched junction bases: 8. CDR3 amino acids: CAISDQGQNHYEQYF. Written as DNA, the CDR3 is TGTGCCATCAGTGATCAGGGACAGAACCACTACGAGCAGTACTTC.

The chain has TRBV11-2 and TRBJ2-2; D is uncertain. This CDR3 has 14 residues. CDR1 SGHAT and CDR2 FQNNGV come from the germline V gene. Trimming pared 3 bases from V and 1 base from J, leaving 6 bases between. CDR3 sequence (DNA): TGTGCCAGCAGCTTCAACAGGAACACCGGGGAGCTGTTTTTT. Protein: CASSFNRNTGELFF.

The J gene is TRBJ2-3, the V gene TRBV2, with TRBD2 identical over 13 bases. This CDR3 is 18 amino acids long. J gave up 5 bases and V 0 bases, and 8 bases lay outside the gene matches. The V gene's germline CDR1 is SNHLY and CDR2 FYNNEI. The CDR3 here is CASSEALLAGGPRDTQYF. CDR3 DNA: TGTGCCAGCAGTGAAGCGTTACTAGCGGGGGGGCCGAGAGATACGCAGTATTTT.

In its sample, this clone was seen once. V is TRBV19 and J is TRBJ1-1; 9 bases match TRBD1. This CDR3 contains 15 residues. The germline V gene encodes CDR1 LNHDA and CDR2 SQIVND (reference sequence). V lost 4 bases, J lost 4 bases, and 7 bases stayed unmatched. The CDR3 is CASSTRQGVGTEAFF. The CDR3 nucleotides read TGTGCCAGTAGTACTAGACAGGGGGTAGGCACTGAAGCTTTCTTT.

This sequence joins TRBV19 and TRBJ1-2, with 7 bases fitting TRBD1. J lost 5 bases, V lost 8 bases, and 8 bases had no gene match. This CDR3 comprises 13 residues. The germline CDR1 and CDR2 sequences are LNHDA and SQIVND (reference sequence). CDR3 protein: CASGDRDLYGYTF. The CDR3, as DNA: TGTGCCAGTGGGGACAGAGATCTTTATGGCTACACCTTC.

The chain couples TRBV5-1 to TRBJ2-5; tentative D call: TRBD1 (6 bases). There are 16 residues in the CDR3. In germline, CDR1 is SGHRS, CDR2 YFSETQ. V lost 0 bases and J lost 3, with 15 bases in between. The CDR3 reads CASSLGFGAGEETQYF. CDR3 nucleotide sequence: TGCGCCAGCAGCTTGGGGTTCGGGGCAGGGGAAGAGACCCAGTACTTC. Combining the CDR3 with reference TRBV5-1 and TRBJ2-5 gives the whole variable domain KAGVTQTPRYLIKTRGQQVTLSCSPISGHRSVSWYQQTPGQGLQFLFEYFSETQRNKGNFPGRFSGRQFSNSRSEMNVSTLELGDSALYLCASSLGFGAGEETQYFGPGTRLLVL.

This clone has more than one count but fewer than ten. The chain uses TRBV2 and TRBJ1-6, with D hard to call. V was shortened by 8 bases and J by 9 bases, with 20 bases between the two germline ends. The CDR3 sequence is 15 residues long. Germline lookup yields CDR1 SNHLY and CDR2 FYNNEI. The CDR3 here is CASDDRPAGTSPLHF. The CDR3 DNA reads TGTGCCAGCGACGATCGACCCGCGGGTACTTCACCCCTCCACTTT.

V and J are TRBV7-8 and TRBJ2-7; 8 bases fit TRBD1. This CDR3 is built from 14 residues. Unmatched junction bases numbered 4, after V lost 4 bases and J lost 2 bases. Germline V gene sequence: CDR1 SGHVS, CDR2 FQNEAQ. CDR3 sequence: CASSWRTGPYEQYF. The CDR3 DNA reads as TGTGCCAGCAGCTGGAGGACAGGGCCCTACGAGCAGTACTTC. The variable domain in full, completed from reference TRBV7-8 and TRBJ2-7, reads GAGVSQSPRYKVAKRGQDVALRCDPISGHVSLFWYQQALGQGPEFLTYFQNEAQLDKSGLPSDRFFAERPEGSVSTLKIQRTQQEDSAVYLCASSWRTGPYEQYFGPGTRLTVT.

The chain links TRBV6-5 to TRBJ1-2; a weak D match, TRBD1 (5 bases). V dropped 4 bases and J dropped 6 bases, with 9 bases sitting between them. The CDR3 contains 12 residues. Germline V gives CDR1 MNHEY, CDR2 SVGAGI. CDR3 nucleotide sequence: TGTGCCAGCAGTTCCAGGGATGATGGCTACACCTTC. It translates to CASSSRDDGYTF.

The chain carries TRBV5-1 and TRBJ2-1; 9 bases are a match to TRBD1. This CDR3 is built from 15 residues. V was clipped by 4 bases and J by 3 bases; unmatched bases: 5. Per germline, CDR1 SGHRS and CDR2 YFSETQ. CDR3 DNA: TGCGCCAGCAGCCAGGGACAGGGAAACTACAATGAGCAGTTCTTC. Protein product: CASSQGQGNYNEQFF. Filled out from reference TRBV5-1 and TRBJ2-1, the complete variable domain reads KAGVTQTPRYLIKTRGQQVTLSCSPISGHRSVSWYQQTPGQGLQFLFEYFSETQRNKGNFPGRFSGRQFSNSRSEMNVSTLELGDSALYLCASSQGQGNYNEQFFGPGTRLTVL.

The chain has TRBV19 and TRBJ1-5, with D maybe TRBD1 (6 bases). CDR3 length equals 15 residues. Germline V CDR1 and CDR2: LNHDA, SQIVND (reference sequence). Trimming took off 7 bases at V and 0 bases at J, with 13 bases between the two ends. CDR3 amino acids: CASTRGPYSNQPQHF. The CDR3, as DNA: TGTGCCAGTACCAGGGGACCCTATAGCAATCAGCCCCAGCATTTT.

This clone was picked up a small number of times. The chain combines TRBV6-6 with TRBJ1-6; TRBD1 might be the D (6 bases). V was trimmed by 10 bases and J by 8 bases, leaving 15 bases between them. There are 13 residues in the CDR3. CDR1 is MNHNY, CDR2 SVGAGI, per germline (reference sequence). In DNA, the CDR3 is TGTGCCACCACCCAGGGGTTTGATTCACCCCTCCACTTT. Translating gives CATTQGFDSPLHF.

The chain combines TRBV7-9 with TRBJ1-5, with 10 bases lining up with TRBD1. This CDR3 comprises 14 residues. The germline CDR1 and CDR2 sequences are SEHNR and FQNEAQ (reference sequence). V gave up 4 bases and J gave up 6 bases; unmatched junction bases: 3. DNA for the CDR3: TGTGCCAGCAGCTCGGGACAGGGGTTTCAGCCCCAGCATTTT. Translation: CASSSGQGFQPQHF.

The chain has TRBV5-1 and TRBJ2-7; D is uncertain. V was trimmed by 0 bases and J by 3 bases, leaving 10 bases between them. This CDR3 contains 14 residues. Germline CDR1 is SGHRS and CDR2 is YFSETQ. The CDR3 loop is CASSLAENYYEQYF. The CDR3 DNA reads as TGCGCCAGCAGCTTGGCAGAAAATTACTACGAGCAGTACTTC.

The J gene is TRBJ2-7, the V gene TRBV29-1; 7 bases match TRBD1. CDR1 is SQVTM, CDR2 ANQGSEA, per germline. The V and J ends lost 7 bases and 2 bases, in that order; junction bases with no gene match: 5. The CDR3 spans 12 residues. CDR3 coding DNA: TGCAGCGGAAGGGACAGCACCTACGAGCAGTACTTC. Protein product: CSGRDSTYEQYF.

The chain employs TRBV9 and TRBJ1-4; 10 bases agree with TRBD1. Trimming cost V 1 base and J 5 bases; bases outside gene matches: 5. The germline CDR1 and CDR2 sequences are SGDLS and YYNGEE. The CDR3 has 16 amino acids. CDR3 DNA sequence: TGTGCCAGCAGCGTATCTACGGACAGGGGGAATGAAAAACTGTTTTTT. Translation: CASSVSTDRGNEKLFF.

The chain couples TRBV6-1 to TRBJ1-2; D is perhaps TRBD1 (6 bases). This CDR3 comprises 17 residues. Trimming took off 3 bases at V and 3 bases at J, with 20 bases between the two ends. Germline CDR1 and CDR2: MNHNS and SASEGT. The chain's CDR3 is CASSEGYGTPTYYGYTF. CDR3 coding DNA: TGTGCCAGCAGTGAGGGTTACGGGACACCCACTTACTATGGCTACACCTTC.

This clone was seen a handful of times. The chain uses TRBV27 and TRBJ1-4; 8 nucleotides line up with TRBD1. V lost 11 bases to trimming and J lost 2 bases; unmatched junction nucleotides: 4. Per the germline V gene, CDR1 is MNHEY and CDR2 is SMNVEV (reference sequence). The CDR3 is 13 residues long. The CDR3 DNA is TGTGCCCATAACAGGGGGACTAATGAAAAACTGTTTTTT. The encoded protein is CAHNRGTNEKLFF.